The 32 T cell receptor beta chains in this list originate from one sample, sequenced in a study of shared clonotypes between healthy human individuals. Assay: immunoSEQ multiplex PCR; the TCRdb copy retains only in-frame clones and omits some. Here the sample spans millions of clones, 90% to 95% being singletons. The sample was naive CD4+ T cells from PBMCs. Subset of the sample: CD45RA+ positively selected. These receptors came from a man in his late teens or twenties in good health. Some clones in this sample may be carry-over from other donors' samples.

The V and J genes are TRBV5-1 and TRBJ1-5; D not resolved. CDR3 length: 16 amino acids. The germline CDR1 and CDR2 sequences are SGHRS and YFSETQ. V lost 0 bases, J lost 4 bases, and 14 bases lay in between. The CDR3 region is CASSLGAASLNQPQHF. The CDR3 DNA reads as TGCGCCAGCAGCTTGGGGGCAGCTTCCCTTAATCAGCCCCAGCATTTT. Full variable domain (missing parts from reference TRBV5-1 and TRBJ1-5): KAGVTQTPRYLIKTRGQQVTLSCSPISGHRSVSWYQQTPGQGLQFLFEYFSETQRNKGNFPGRFSGRQFSNSRSEMNVSTLELGDSALYLCASSLGAASLNQPQHFGDGTRLSIL.

A remark on this clone: Within the sample, other DNA sequences also encode this same CDR3. The chain links TRBV7-2 to TRBJ1-2, with TRBD1 matching 10 bases. The germline V gene has CDR1 SGHTA and CDR2 FQGNSA. The CDR3 loop spans 14 amino acids. With 2 bases clipped from V and 4 bases from J, the junction kept 1 base outside the gene matches. CDR3 sequence: CASSLRTGGYGYTF. The DNA for the CDR3 is TGTGCCAGCAGCTTAAGGACAGGGGGCTATGGCTACACCTTC.

With regard to this clone: Relative to the germline gene, one junction end is altered; a read error may explain this. The genes are TRBV11-2 and TRBJ2-7; D is unclear. The germline V gene has CDR1 SGHAT and CDR2 FQNNGV. The CDR3 has 11 residues. CDR3 residues: CASRLGTEQYF. CDR3 coding DNA: TGTGCCAGCAGGTTAGGTACCGAGCAGTACTTC.

V usage is TRBV11-2 and J usage is TRBJ2-1; 10 bases line up with TRBD1. This CDR3 spans 15 amino acids. Germline V gene data show CDR1 as SGHAT and CDR2 as FQNNGV. After removal of 3 bases from V and 7 bases from J, the junction contained 6 bases not matched to a gene. The CDR3 region is CASSFNRDRGNEQFF. In nucleotides, the CDR3 is TGTGCCAGCAGCTTCAACCGGGACAGGGGAAATGAGCAGTTCTTC. The full variable domain, in which reference TRBV11-2 and TRBJ2-1 provide the parts outside the CDR3, is EAGVAQSPRYKIIEKRQSVAFWCNPISGHATLYWYQQILGQGPKLLIQFQNNGVVDDSQLPKDRFSAERLKGVDSTLKIQPAKLEDSAVYLCASSFNRDRGNEQFFGPGTRLTVL.

The CDR3 DNA follows: TGTGCCAGCAGCTTGGTATCGGCAGGGGGCCGCTACGAGCAGTACTTC. Amino acid sequence: CASSLVSAGGRYEQYF. The V and J genes are TRBV5-4 and TRBJ2-7, with TRBD1 matching 8 bases. The CDR3 has 16 amino acids. Germline lookup yields CDR1 SGHNT and CDR2 YYREEE (reference sequence). The junction had 8 bases not matched to a gene; V was cut back by 0 bases and J by 3 bases. Combining the CDR3 with reference TRBV5-4 and TRBJ2-7 gives the whole variable domain ETGVTQSPTHLIKTRGQQVTLRCSSQSGHNTVSWYQQALGQGPQFIFQYYREEENGRGNFPPRFSGLQFPNYSSELNVNALELDDSALYLCASSLVSAGGRYEQYFGPGTRLTVT.

This clone was picked up a small number of times. The identical CDR3 is also encoded by other nucleotide sequences in the sample. The chain joins TRBV5-1 to TRBJ1-1; the D is unclear. Between the trimmed V and J ends, which lost 0 bases and 3 bases, there was a span of 6 bases. This CDR3 is built from 13 residues. Germline V gene lookup returns CDR1 SGHRS and CDR2 YFSETQ. CDR3 nucleotide sequence: TGCGCCAGCAGCTTGGCCGCGGACACTGAAGCTTTCTTT. The encoded protein is CASSLAADTEAFF.

The chain uses TRBV19 and TRBJ1-5, with a possible D match to TRBD1 (6 bases). Trimming took off 6 bases at V and 1 base at J, with 13 bases between the two ends. The CDR3 has 15 residues. From germline, CDR1 is LNHDA and CDR2 SQIVND (reference sequence). CDR3: CASRATTGSNQPQHF. DNA for the CDR3: TGTGCCAGTAGGGCAACCACAGGGAGCAATCAGCCCCAGCATTTT.

The CDR3 DNA reads TGTGCCAGCAGCAAATTAAGGGACAGTGCCTACGAGCAGTACTTC. This sequence encodes CASSKLRDSAYEQYF. The chain uses TRBV21-1 and TRBJ2-7; the DNA was not compared with TRBD1, the D call given in the table. TRBV21-1 is a listed pseudogene. There are 15 residues in the CDR3.

A note on this clone: The same CDR3 also results from other DNA sequences found in this sample. This chain links TRBV9 with TRBJ2-7; 7 nucleotides agree with TRBD1. V dropped 4 bases and J dropped 4; count of bases not matched to a gene: 5. The length of the CDR3 is 13 residues. The germline V gene has CDR1 SGDLS and CDR2 YYNGEE. CDR3 loop: CASSRDRAYEQYF. The CDR3 DNA sequence: TGTGCCAGCAGCCGGGACAGAGCTTACGAGCAGTACTTC.

V and J are TRBV7-9 and TRBJ1-2, with 9 bases that match TRBD1. Germline V gene data show CDR1 as SEHNR and CDR2 as FQNEAQ (reference sequence). The CDR3 is 16 residues long. V lost 5 bases to trimming and J lost 4 bases; unmatched junction nucleotides: 11. As DNA, the CDR3 is TGTGCCAGCAGCGTTCGGAGGACAGGGGAGACCTATGGCTACACCTTC. Protein sequence: CASSVRRTGETYGYTF.

The CDR3 coding sequence is TGTGCCAGCTCACCGGACCGGGACGCCCAGTATTTT. This sequence encodes CASSPDRDAQYF. This chain uses TRBV18 with TRBJ2-3; either TRBD1 or TRBD2 may supply D (5 bases each). Deletions cut 3 bases from V and 12 bases from J, with 13 bases between. The length of the CDR3 is 12 residues. CDR1 and CDR2 (germline): KGHSH, LQKENI.

The V gene is TRBV5-1, the J gene TRBJ2-1; D not certain. This CDR3 spans 14 amino acids. Germline V gene lookup returns CDR1 SGHRS and CDR2 YFSETQ. Trimming shortened V by 0 bases and J by 0 bases, and 4 bases separated the two germline ends. The CDR3 sequence: CASSLELSYNEQFF. In DNA, the CDR3 is TGCGCCAGCAGCTTGGAACTCTCCTACAATGAGCAGTTCTTC.

The chain employs TRBV6-5 and TRBJ2-5; D tentatively fits TRBD1 or TRBD2 (5 bases each). Trimming cost V 6 bases and J 9 bases, with 23 bases left between them. The CDR3 loop spans 15 amino acids. CDR1 and CDR2 (germline): MNHEY, SVGAGI. The CDR3: CASSLTPGPRGAQYF. DNA of the CDR3: TGTGCCAGCAGCCTAACCCCGGGACCGCGAGGGGCCCAGTACTTC.

V usage is TRBV5-4 and J usage is TRBJ1-2; 11 bases line up with TRBD1. Unmatched junction bases numbered 4, after V lost 0 bases and J lost 6 bases. The CDR3 runs 15 residues. Germline V gene data show CDR1 as SGHNT and CDR2 as YYREEE (reference sequence). The CDR3 loop reads CASSLVDRGQHGYTF. The DNA for the CDR3 is TGTGCCAGCAGCTTGGTGGACAGGGGGCAACATGGCTACACCTTC.

The J gene is TRBJ2-3, the V gene TRBV6-4, with 8 nucleotides matching TRBD2. From germline, CDR1 is MRHNA and CDR2 SNTAGT. J lost 0 bases, V lost 7 bases, and 6 bases had no gene match. The CDR3 is 15 amino acids. The CDR3: CASIVASGSTDTQYF. The DNA of the CDR3 is TGTGCCAGCATTGTGGCTAGCGGGAGCACAGATACGCAGTATTTT.

V and J are TRBV19 and TRBJ1-1, with TRBD1 matching 8 bases. Germline CDR1 reads LNHDA; CDR2 reads SQIVND (reference sequence). This CDR3 region has 16 residues. V lost 8 bases, J lost 6 bases, and 17 bases stayed unmatched. CDR3 coding DNA: TGTGCCAGTGCGGGTTCCGACAGGGGACGAGGTGCTGAAGCTTTCTTT. As protein: CASAGSDRGRGAEAFF.

The chain's CDR3 is CASSSVNYGYTF. For the CDR3, the DNA is TGTGCCAGCAGCAGCGTTAACTATGGCTACACCTTC. V and J are TRBV7-8 and TRBJ1-2, with D uncertain. CDR3 length: 12 amino acids. Trimming pared 5 bases from V and 1 base from J, leaving 5 bases between. Per the germline V gene, CDR1 is SGHVS and CDR2 is FQNEAQ.

J is TRBJ2-3 and V is TRBV5-1; 12 nucleotides align to TRBD2. The ends lost 1 base at V and 6 bases at J; junction bases unmatched: 3. The CDR3 extends over 15 amino acids. Germline V gene data show CDR1 as SGHRS and CDR2 as YFSETQ. The chain's CDR3 is CASSLLGTSGDTQYF. As DNA, the CDR3 is TGCGCCAGCAGCTTGCTCGGGACTAGCGGGGATACGCAGTATTTT.

This clone was recorded once. The chain combines TRBV7-2 with TRBJ2-2, with TRBD2 as a possible D gene (5 bases). Germline V lookup: CDR1 SGHTA, CDR2 FQGNSA. The V end was cut by 3 bases, the J end by 5 bases, with 13 bases between. The length of the CDR3 is 15 residues. The CDR3 protein is CASSLSGYPTGELFF. The CDR3 DNA sequence: TGTGCCAGCAGCTTGAGCGGCTACCCTACCGGGGAGCTGTTTTTT.

The chain has TRBV5-1 and TRBJ2-5; 8 bases line up with TRBD1. CDR3 length: 14 residues. The junction had 4 bases not matched to a gene; V was cut back by 2 bases and J by 4 bases. Germline V lookup: CDR1 SGHRS, CDR2 YFSETQ. CDR3 bases: TGCGCCAGCAGCTTTCTTGGACAGGGAGAGACCCAGTACTTC. Protein sequence: CASSFLGQGETQYF.

The chain is built from TRBV28 and TRBJ2-7; tentative D call: TRBD1 (6 bases). Trimming cost V 2 bases and J 3 bases, with 11 bases left between them. The CDR3 has 14 residues. From germline, CDR1 is MDHEN and CDR2 SYDVKM. The DNA of the CDR3 is TGTGCCAGCAGTTTAGTTGGACAGTTCTACGAGCAGTACTTC. Its translation: CASSLVGQFYEQYF.

V and J are TRBV7-9 and TRBJ1-1, with TRBD1 as a possible D gene (6 bases). The germline CDR1 and CDR2 sequences are SEHNR and FQNEAQ (reference sequence). V was trimmed by 5 bases and J by 3 bases, leaving 16 bases between them. This CDR3 has 15 residues. CDR3 coding DNA: TGTGCCAGCAGCCGAGAGGGGGGGTCCTACACTGAAGCTTTCTTT. Its protein product is CASSREGGSYTEAFF. Using reference TRBV7-9 and TRBJ1-1 for the parts outside the CDR3, the full variable domain is DTGVSQNPRHKITKRGQNVTFRCDPISEHNRLYWYRQTLGQGPEFLTYFQNEAQLEKSRLLSDRFSAERPKGSFSTLEIQRTEQGDSAMYLCASSREGGSYTEAFFGQGTRLTVV.

The rearrangement links TRBV20-1 to TRBJ2-7; the D is unclear. The germline gives CDR1 DFQATT, CDR2 SNEGSKA (reference sequence). The V gene lost 2 bases and the J gene lost 5 bases, with 4 bases spanning the gap. The CDR3 spans 10 residues. CDR3 sequence (DNA): TGCAGTGCTAGATTCCACGAGCAGTACTTC. Translation gives CSARFHEQYF.

The chain recombines TRBV6-6 with TRBJ2-7, with 8 bases fitting TRBD2. From germline, CDR1 is MNHNY and CDR2 SVGAGI (reference sequence). After removal of 4 bases from V and 2 bases from J, the junction contained 7 bases not matched to a gene. This CDR3 comprises 15 residues. This chain's CDR3 is CASSSRAGAPYEQYF. CDR3 bases: TGTGCCAGCAGTTCCCGAGCGGGAGCCCCCTACGAGCAGTACTTC.

The chain recombines TRBV7-9 with TRBJ2-5; D ambiguous. The germline V and J ends were trimmed by 0 bases and 7 bases, with 6 bases remaining between them. CDR3 length equals 12 residues. Germline V gene lookup returns CDR1 SEHNR and CDR2 FQNEAQ (reference sequence). Here the CDR3 DNA reads TGTGCCAGCAGCTTAGCGCGAGGGACCCAGTACTTC. It encodes CASSLARGTQYF.

V is TRBV19 and J is TRBJ2-3; TRBD1 matches 12 bases. CDR3 length: 16 amino acids. Germline V gives CDR1 LNHDA, CDR2 SQIVND (reference sequence). Trimming removed 5 bases from V and 6 bases from J; junction bases left unmatched: 9. This CDR3 reads CASSPRGQGAWDTQYF. The DNA for the CDR3 is TGTGCCAGTAGTCCCCGGGGACAGGGGGCATGGGATACGCAGTATTTT.

The rearrangement links TRBV2 to TRBJ2-1; D unclear. V dropped 5 bases and J dropped 11 bases, with 13 bases sitting between them. This CDR3 contains 12 residues. Germline V gives CDR1 SNHLY, CDR2 FYNNEI. Written as DNA, the CDR3 is TGTGCCAGCAGTAGAGGTACAACTCAGCAGTTCTTC. This sequence encodes CASSRGTTQQFF. Complete variable domain (other parts from reference TRBV2 and TRBJ2-1): EPEVTQTPSHQVTQMGQEVILRCVPISNHLYFYWYRQILGQKVEFLVSFYNNEISEKSEIFDDQFSVERPDGSNFTLKIRSTKLEDSAMYFCASSRGTTQQFFGPGTRLTVL.

This clone was detected once. The same CDR3 can be traced to other DNA sequences in this sample. The V and J genes are TRBV6-1 and TRBJ2-7; TRBD1 aligns across 10 bases. CDR1 and CDR2 (germline): MNHNS, SASEGT. V lost 2 bases to trimming and J lost 3 bases; unmatched junction nucleotides: 4. The CDR3 loop spans 15 amino acids. CDR3: CASSESGTGVYEQYF. CDR3 DNA sequence: TGTGCCAGCAGTGAATCTGGGACAGGGGTCTACGAGCAGTACTTC.

This chain joins TRBV4-3 and TRBJ1-2; D not resolved. Germline CDR1 and CDR2: LGHNA and YSLEER. V was clipped by 1 base and J by 4 bases, with 10 bases between them. The CDR3 runs 14 residues. DNA for the CDR3: TGCGCCAGCAGCCAAGTTCGGGGAACCTATGGCTACACCTTC. The encoded protein is CASSQVRGTYGYTF.

A note on this clone: Other DNA sequences of this sample code for an identical CDR3. For the CDR3, the DNA is TGCGCCAGCAGCTTGGGGGCAGGGGACTCCTACGAGCAGTACTTC. Translating gives CASSLGAGDSYEQYF. The genes are TRBV5-1 and TRBJ2-7; D is perhaps TRBD1 (6 bases). The CDR3 runs 15 residues. V lost 0 bases and J 0 bases, leaving 10 bases between the germline ends. Germline CDR1 and CDR2: SGHRS and YFSETQ.

The genes are TRBV6-1 and TRBJ1-4; 10 bases map to TRBD1. J gave up 5 bases and V 6 bases, and 3 bases lay outside the gene matches. Looked up from germline, CDR1 is MNHNS and CDR2 is SASEGT. The CDR3 totals 14 residues. The CDR3 coding sequence is TGTGCCAGCAGGGCGGGACAGGGGAATGAAAAACTGTTTTTT. It codes for CASRAGQGNEKLFF.

This rearrangement joins TRBV28 to TRBJ2-7, with 9 bases aligning to TRBD1. The ends lost 3 bases at V and 4 bases at J; junction bases unmatched: 7. Germline CDR1 is MDHEN and CDR2 is SYDVKM. This CDR3 region has 15 residues. DNA for the CDR3: TGTGCCAGCAGTTTTGGTACAGGGGGCTATTACGAGCAGTACTTC. As protein: CASSFGTGGYYEQYF. Using reference TRBV28 and TRBJ2-7 for the parts outside the CDR3, the full variable domain is DVKVTQSSRYLVKRTGEKVFLECVQDMDHENMFWYRQDPGLGLRLIYFSYDVKMKEKGDIPEGYSVSREKKERFSLILESASTNQTSMYLCASSFGTGGYYEQYFGPGTRLTVT.